This passage covers 30 T cell receptor beta chains from one sample sequenced in a study of cytomegalovirus exposure and HLA in healthy donors (dated by TCRdb to about 2017). Library method: the immunoSEQ multiplex PCR assay. The multiplex PCR relied on a mix of 60 forward primers for TCR Vbeta segments and 13 reverse primers for TCR Jbeta segments. Entries here come from immuneACCESS through TCRdb and include only in-frame sequences with V and J called. Some clones fail to appear in such tables; in the studies checked, an unresolved V gene covers under half of the shortfall, and the cause of the remainder is unknown. A total of about 98,000 clones appear in this sample, about 80% of them only once. Together, the top ten hold approximately 15% of the sample. Sequenced input: PBMCs. The source of these receptors is a man in his sixties in good health and CMV-seropositive.

The chain employs TRBV5-1 and TRBJ2-3; weak D call: TRBD2 (7 bases). V shed 0 bases and J shed 1 base, with 18 bases lying between them. CDR1 and CDR2 from the germline V gene are SGHRS and YFSETQ. The CDR3 runs 18 residues. The CDR3 is CASSLAGAAGARTDTQYF. The CDR3 coding sequence is TGCGCCAGCAGCTTGGCAGGCGCGGCGGGGGCCCGCACAGATACGCAGTATTTT.

The chain links TRBV19 to TRBJ1-5; the D gene is possibly TRBD1 (5 bases). CDR1 is LNHDA, CDR2 SQIVND, per germline (reference sequence). V was shortened by 5 bases and J by 1 base, with 18 bases between the two germline ends. The CDR3 runs to 17 residues. In DNA form, the CDR3 reads TGTGCCAGTAGTCCCCGTTCGGGGGTTGGAAGCAATCAGCCCCAGCATTTT. It encodes CASSPRSGVGSNQPQHF.

The rearrangement links TRBV28 to TRBJ2-2; TRBD1 aligns across 10 bases. Germline CDR1 and CDR2: MDHEN and SYDVKM. With 3 bases clipped from V and 4 bases from J, the junction kept 2 bases outside the gene matches. The CDR3 consists of 15 residues. CDR3 amino acids: CASSLRQGATGELFF. The CDR3 nucleotides read TGTGCCAGCAGTTTGAGACAGGGGGCCACCGGGGAGCTGTTTTTT.

V usage is TRBV4-1 and J usage is TRBJ1-1; 7 bases align to TRBD1. The junction had 2 bases not matched to a gene; V was cut back by 4 bases and J by 0 bases. CDR1 and CDR2 from the germline V gene are MGHRA and YSYEKL. The CDR3 is 14 residues long. CDR3 in amino acids: CASSPDRLNTEAFF. The DNA of the CDR3 is TGCGCCAGCAGCCCGGACAGGCTGAACACTGAAGCTTTCTTT.

This sequence joins TRBV27 and TRBJ2-7; TRBD1 is a possible D gene (6 bases). The CDR3 totals 12 residues. Germline CDR1 is MNHEY and CDR2 is SMNVEV (reference sequence). The germline V and J ends were trimmed by 6 bases and 6 bases, with 12 bases remaining between them. CDR3 sequence: CASSPTGLEQYF. In DNA form, the CDR3 reads TGTGCCAGCAGCCCTACAGGGCTCGAGCAGTACTTC.

The V gene is TRBV2, the J gene TRBJ2-2, with TRBD1 as a possible D gene (6 bases). V dropped 3 bases and J dropped 1 base, with 18 bases sitting between them. Germline values: CDR1 SNHLY, CDR2 FYNNEI. This CDR3 is built from 18 residues. The CDR3 nucleotides read TGTGCCAGCAGTGATATCAACTGGGGACACCAGAACACCGGGGAGCTGTTTTTT. Its translation: CASSDINWGHQNTGELFF.

V and J are TRBV27 and TRBJ2-5, with 9 bases fitting TRBD2. There are 16 residues in the CDR3. The germline V gene encodes CDR1 MNHEY and CDR2 SMNVEV (reference sequence). Unmatched junction bases numbered 9, after V lost 6 bases and J lost 1 base. Here the CDR3 DNA reads TGTGCCAGCAGACCTATGGAGCGGGGGGTCCAAGAGACCCAGTACTTC. Translation gives CASRPMERGVQETQYF.

CDR3 amino acids: CASTRGQGLYEQYF. CDR3 sequence (DNA): TGTGCCAGCACCCGGGGACAGGGTCTCTACGAGCAGTACTTC. The chain links TRBV6-5 to TRBJ2-7, with 9 nucleotides matching TRBD1. Germline V gene sequence: CDR1 MNHEY, CDR2 SVGAGI. V gave up 7 bases and J gave up 3 bases; unmatched junction bases: 7. This CDR3 is built from 14 residues.

The chain uses TRBV9 and TRBJ2-3; TRBD1 agrees at 8 bases. CDR1 and CDR2 (germline): SGDLS, YYNGEE. This CDR3 is built from 16 residues. V lost 0 bases, J lost 4 bases, and 7 bases stayed unmatched. CDR3 protein: CASSVVDRGLPDTQYF. The CDR3 region has the DNA TGTGCCAGCAGCGTAGTAGACAGGGGATTGCCAGATACGCAGTATTTT. Together with reference TRBV9 and TRBJ2-3, the CDR3 gives the full variable domain: DSGVTQTPKHLITATGQRVTLRCSPRSGDLSVYWYQQSLDQGLQFLIQYYNGEERAKGNILERFSAQQFPDLHSELNLSSLELGDSALYFCASSVVDRGLPDTQYFGPGTRLTVL.

The rearrangement uses TRBV4-1 and TRBJ2-7, with 8 bases lining up with TRBD1. V was pared by 2 bases and J by 3 bases, with 6 bases of the junction left unmatched. CDR1 and CDR2 from the germline V gene are MGHRA and YSYEKL. There are 15 residues in the CDR3. The CDR3 reads CASSQIGTGRYEQYF. The CDR3 coding sequence is TGCGCCAGCAGCCAAATCGGGACAGGACGCTACGAGCAGTACTTC.

The chain combines TRBV7-3 with TRBJ2-3, with TRBD2 identical over 13 bases. CDR3 size: 19 residues. V dropped 2 bases and J dropped 3; count of bases not matched to a gene: 11. Germline V gene lookup returns CDR1 SGHTA and CDR2 FQGTGA. CDR3 DNA sequence: TGTGCCAGCAGCTTACGGGCTCCAGTGGGACTAGCGGGGACAGATACGCAGTATTTT. The encoded protein is CASSLRAPVGLAGTDTQYF.

The rearrangement uses TRBV28 and TRBJ2-1; the match to TRBD2 covers 8 bases. The CDR3 is made up of 15 amino acids. With 8 bases clipped from V and 0 bases from J, the junction kept 6 bases outside the gene matches. The germline V gene has CDR1 MDHEN and CDR2 SYDVKM. CDR3 protein: CASGERGSSYNEQFF. The DNA of the CDR3 is TGTGCCAGCGGGGAGCGGGGGAGCTCCTACAATGAGCAGTTCTTC.

The V gene is TRBV11-2, the J gene TRBJ2-7, with 9 positions matching TRBD1. Trimming took 5 bases from V and 3 from J; bases not matched to a gene: 11. The CDR3 totals 16 residues. The germline CDR1 and CDR2 sequences are SGHAT and FQNNGV. The CDR3 spells CASSPWGSGQGYEQYF. The CDR3 nucleotides read TGTGCCAGCAGCCCCTGGGGTTCGGGACAGGGCTACGAGCAGTACTTC.

The chain uses TRBV9 and TRBJ1-1, with 8 bases identical to TRBD1. The CDR3 is 18 amino acids. J gave up 1 base and V 1 base, and 12 bases lay outside the gene matches. Germline V gene sequence: CDR1 SGDLS, CDR2 YYNGEE. The CDR3 DNA sequence: TGTGCCAGCAGCGTAAGGGACAGGCTAACGCGCCCGAACACTGAAGCTTTCTTT. Amino acid sequence: CASSVRDRLTRPNTEAFF.

This clone was picked up a small number of times. The rearrangement joins TRBV6-6 to TRBJ1-1, with 7 bases aligning to TRBD1. With 6 bases clipped from V and 2 bases from J, the junction kept 6 bases outside the gene matches. CDR3 length: 14 amino acids. Germline V CDR1 and CDR2: MNHNY, SVGAGI (reference sequence). The CDR3 region has the DNA TGTGCCAGCAGCCTGACAGGGTTAAACACTGAAGCTTTCTTT. This gives the protein CASSLTGLNTEAFF.

This clone was seen a single time. The chain links TRBV2 to TRBJ2-7; tentatively, D is TRBD1 (6 bases). The CDR3 length is 14 residues. The germline V gene has CDR1 SNHLY and CDR2 FYNNEI. The V end was cut by 3 bases, the J end by 3 bases, with 12 bases between. CDR3 nucleotide sequence: TGTGCCAGCAGTGATAACAGGGATATCTACGAGCAGTACTTC. It yields the protein CASSDNRDIYEQYF. Using reference TRBV2 and TRBJ2-7 for the parts outside the CDR3, the full variable domain is EPEVTQTPSHQVTQMGQEVILRCVPISNHLYFYWYRQILGQKVEFLVSFYNNEISEKSEIFDDQFSVERPDGSNFTLKIRSTKLEDSAMYFCASSDNRDIYEQYFGPGTRLTVT.

The chain couples TRBV5-4 to TRBJ2-1; TRBD2 agrees at 7 bases. The germline CDR1 and CDR2 sequences are SGHNT and YYREEE (reference sequence). The length of the CDR3 is 15 residues. With 2 bases clipped from V and 10 bases from J, the junction kept 12 bases outside the gene matches. CDR3 coding DNA: TGTGCCAGCAGCTTCGGGGGGACGATACAAGGCGAGCAGTTCTTC. This translates into CASSFGGTIQGEQFF. The full variable domain, in which reference TRBV5-4 and TRBJ2-1 provide the parts outside the CDR3, is ETGVTQSPTHLIKTRGQQVTLRCSSQSGHNTVSWYQQALGQGPQFIFQYYREEENGRGNFPPRFSGLQFPNYSSELNVNALELDDSALYLCASSFGGTIQGEQFFGPGTRLTVL.

The rearrangement uses TRBV9 and TRBJ1-2, with 9 bases that match TRBD1. CDR1 is SGDLS, CDR2 YYNGEE, per germline. The CDR3 length is 17 residues. The trim removed 4 bases at V and 7 bases at J, leaving 17 bases unmatched. The CDR3 region has the DNA TGTGCCAGCAGCCCCCTAAGCGGGACAGGGAGGAAGGGTGGCTACACCTTC. Translating gives CASSPLSGTGRKGGYTF.

This chain uses TRBV28 with TRBJ2-5; D may be TRBD1 (6 bases). With the DNA end fitting TRBJ2-7 better, the J assignment may be wrong. The CDR3 is 11 amino acids. Germline V gene data show CDR1 as MDHEN and CDR2 as SYDVKM. The CDR3 DNA reads TGTGCCAGTACAGGGTTCCACGAGCAGTACTTC. Translated, it gives CASTGFHEQYF.

The gene calls are TRBV10-3 and TRBJ2-5, with D possibly TRBD2 on 5 matching bases. The CDR3 loop spans 13 amino acids. V was trimmed by 10 bases and J by 5 bases, leaving 17 bases between them. Germline V gene data show CDR1 as ENHRY and CDR2 as SYGVKD. Here the CDR3 reads CASKPRGSETQYF. The CDR3 DNA reads as TGTGCCAGCAAACCACGGGGAAGCGAGACCCAGTACTTC.

This chain connects TRBV7-9 to TRBJ2-7, with TRBD1 matching 7 bases. Germline V gives CDR1 SEHNR, CDR2 FQNEAQ (reference sequence). The CDR3 has 13 amino acids. J gave up 3 bases and V 4 bases, and 3 bases lay outside the gene matches. CDR3 nucleotides: TGTGCCAGCAGCTCGTCAGGGGGCTACGAGCAGTACTTC. Protein sequence: CASSSSGGYEQYF.

This clone was observed a single time. The chain joins TRBV10-3 to TRBJ2-2; 7 bases fit TRBD1. The CDR3 loop spans 15 amino acids. Germline CDR1 ENHRY, CDR2 SYGVKD. V was clipped by 4 bases and J by 0 bases; unmatched bases: 2. The CDR3 is CAISAGQPNTGELFF. The CDR3 coding sequence is TGTGCCATCAGTGCGGGACAGCCGAACACCGGGGAGCTGTTTTTT.

V gene TRBV7-9 combines with J gene TRBJ2-1; 8 positions agree with TRBD1. The V gene end was trimmed by 7 bases and the J gene end by 9 bases; junction bases not matched to a gene: 14. CDR3 length: 15 amino acids. Germline-derived CDR1 and CDR2 are SEHNR and FQNEAQ (reference sequence). As DNA, the CDR3 is TGTGCCAGCACCGGACGGACAGGGAGTTTAGGTGAGCAGTTCTTC. Translated, it gives CASTGRTGSLGEQFF.

A few counts support this clone. This chain uses TRBV5-6 with TRBJ1-5; weak D call: TRBD1 (5 bases). Trimming took off 4 bases at V and 6 bases at J, with 8 bases between the two ends. This CDR3 has 12 residues. Germline-derived CDR1 and CDR2 are SGHDT and YYEEEE. The CDR3 sequence: CASSRGSQPQHF. The CDR3 region has the DNA TGTGCCAGCAGCCGGGGGAGTCAGCCCCAGCATTTT.

The chain is built from TRBV19 and TRBJ2-7, with D possibly being TRBD2 (6 bases). The CDR3 totals 15 residues. V was cut by 0 bases and J by 2 bases, with 11 bases left in between. Germline values: CDR1 LNHDA, CDR2 SQIVND (reference sequence). CDR3 coding DNA: TGTGCCAGTAGTATAGAACCCGGGGGTACCTACGAGCAGTACTTC. This gives the protein CASSIEPGGTYEQYF.

The chain joins TRBV5-1 to TRBJ2-3; 7 bases line up with TRBD1. The V gene end was trimmed by 4 bases and the J gene end by 1 base; junction bases not matched to a gene: 6. Germline V gives CDR1 SGHRS, CDR2 YFSETQ. The CDR3 consists of 15 residues. CDR3 in amino acids: CASSRDRMGTDTQYF. The CDR3 DNA follows: TGCGCCAGCAGCAGGGACAGAATGGGCACAGATACGCAGTATTTT.

The rearrangement links TRBV27 to TRBJ2-7, with D possibly TRBD1 on 5 matching bases. The CDR3 loop spans 15 amino acids. From germline, CDR1 is MNHEY and CDR2 SMNVEV (reference sequence). Deletions cut 1 base from V and 0 bases from J, with 10 bases between. CDR3 residues: CASSLWLGDSYEQYF. The CDR3 nucleotides are TGTGCCAGCAGTTTATGGCTAGGGGACTCCTACGAGCAGTACTTC.

V is TRBV6-5 and J is TRBJ2-1, with 7 bases matching TRBD2. CDR1 is MNHEY and CDR2 is SVGAGI in the germline V gene. The V and J ends lost 5 bases and 8 bases, in that order; junction bases with no gene match: 9. This CDR3 region has 14 residues. The CDR3 spells CASSPGEGRHEQFF. The CDR3 nucleotides are TGTGCCAGCAGTCCGGGGGAGGGGAGGCATGAGCAGTTCTTC.

The V call is TRBV30, the J call TRBJ2-1; TRBD2 aligns across 12 bases. The CDR3 is made up of 17 amino acids. Per the germline V gene, CDR1 is GTSNPN and CDR2 is SVGIG (reference sequence). With 0 bases clipped from V and 4 bases from J, the junction kept 7 bases outside the gene matches. CDR3 region: CAWSVFRLAGVYNEQFF. In DNA, the CDR3 is TGTGCCTGGAGTGTATTCCGACTAGCGGGAGTATACAATGAGCAGTTCTTC.

This chain uses TRBV7-8 with TRBJ2-3, with a weak D call TRBD2 (5 bases). V lost 3 bases and J 2 bases, leaving 15 bases between the germline ends. The CDR3 loop spans 16 amino acids. Germline V gene sequence: CDR1 SGHVS, CDR2 FQNEAQ. This CDR3 is CASSFFSGKITDTQYF. In DNA form, the CDR3 reads TGTGCCAGCAGCTTTTTTTCCGGGAAAATCACAGATACGCAGTATTTT.